In its sample, the clone carrying this TCR beta chain was seen once. Authors' analysis steps: With immunoSEQ giving junction-only sequences and no quality scores, filtering differed. Sequencing used immunoSEQ multiplex PCR; TCRdb keeps in-frame clones, though not all of them. V, J and clone size were drawn from that table, and D and trimming were deduced from the DNA. Here the sample spans approximately 1,500,000 clones, over 95% being singletons. The data were taken from a study of shared clonotypes between healthy human individuals. The CDR3 is 15 residues long. Trimming cost V 3 bases and J 5 bases, with 14 bases left between them. The germline V gene encodes CDR1 SGHRS and CDR2 YFSETQ.

The receptor comes from a man aged 25 to 45 in good health. The specimen was naive CD4+ T cells sorted from blood. Subset specified: CD45RA+ positively selected. The V and J genes are TRBV5-1 and TRBJ1-4; perhaps TRBD1 as D (5 bases). CDR3 nucleotide sequence: TGCGCCAGCAGCTCACGGGGGGAACCGAATGAAAAACTGTTTTTT. Residues: CASSSRGEPNEKLFF. Combining the CDR3 with reference TRBV5-1 and TRBJ1-4 gives the whole variable domain KAGVTQTPRYLIKTRGQQVTLSCSPISGHRSVSWYQQTPGQGLQFLFEYFSETQRNKGNFPGRFSGRQFSNSRSEMNVSTLELGDSALYLCASSSRGEPNEKLFFGSGTQLSVL.